The T cell receptor (beta chain) under discussion was sequenced for a study of shared clonotypes between healthy human individuals. Naive CD8 cells, CD45RO-negative and positively selected for CCR7, excluded terminally differentiated effector memory CD45RA+ cells. Concerning this clone: Its antigen is currently unknown. The DNA is left out, because the CDR3 cannot be placed on it with certainty; the CDR3 is given as TCRdb lists it.

Study-level findings and limits: Clonotype sharing across a handful of donors was observed for about 5.2% of naive CD4 clonotypes.

A deep-level run was used for the assay. Genomic DNA belonging to each subset was distributed in equal measure over several immunoSEQ plates. Sequencing used immunoSEQ multiplex PCR; TCRdb keeps in-frame clones, though not all of them. This sample has 2 million to 2.5 million clones, with about 92% found just once. The CDR3 is 17 residues long, ends included. Per germline, CDR1 MNHEY and CDR2 SMNVEV (reference sequence). This clonotype was obtained from a man in his late teens or twenties in good health. Some clones in this sample may be carry-over from other donors' samples. Sequenced input: naive CD8+ T cells from PBMCs. The rearrangement links TRBV27 to TRBJ2-7; TRBD2, the table's D call, lacks a check against the DNA. This CDR3 is CASSFGPGLGALNEQYF.